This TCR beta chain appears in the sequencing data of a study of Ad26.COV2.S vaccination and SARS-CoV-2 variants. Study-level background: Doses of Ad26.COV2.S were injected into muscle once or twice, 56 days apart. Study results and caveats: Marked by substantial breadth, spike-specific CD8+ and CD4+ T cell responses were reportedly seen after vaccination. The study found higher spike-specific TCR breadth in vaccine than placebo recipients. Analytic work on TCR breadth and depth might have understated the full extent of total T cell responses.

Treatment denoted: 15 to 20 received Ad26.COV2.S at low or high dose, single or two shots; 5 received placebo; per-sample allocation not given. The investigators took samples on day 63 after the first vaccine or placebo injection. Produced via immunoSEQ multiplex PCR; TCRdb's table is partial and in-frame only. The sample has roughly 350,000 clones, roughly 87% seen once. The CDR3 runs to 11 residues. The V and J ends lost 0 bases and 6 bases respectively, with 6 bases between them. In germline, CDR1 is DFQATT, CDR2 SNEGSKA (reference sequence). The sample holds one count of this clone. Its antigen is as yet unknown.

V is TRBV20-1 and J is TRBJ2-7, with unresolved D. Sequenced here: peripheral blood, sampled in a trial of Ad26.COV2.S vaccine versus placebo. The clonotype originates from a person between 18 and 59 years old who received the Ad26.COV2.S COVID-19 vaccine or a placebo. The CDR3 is CSARDPSEQYF. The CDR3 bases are TGCAGTGCTAGAGATCCAAGCGAGCAGTACTTC.